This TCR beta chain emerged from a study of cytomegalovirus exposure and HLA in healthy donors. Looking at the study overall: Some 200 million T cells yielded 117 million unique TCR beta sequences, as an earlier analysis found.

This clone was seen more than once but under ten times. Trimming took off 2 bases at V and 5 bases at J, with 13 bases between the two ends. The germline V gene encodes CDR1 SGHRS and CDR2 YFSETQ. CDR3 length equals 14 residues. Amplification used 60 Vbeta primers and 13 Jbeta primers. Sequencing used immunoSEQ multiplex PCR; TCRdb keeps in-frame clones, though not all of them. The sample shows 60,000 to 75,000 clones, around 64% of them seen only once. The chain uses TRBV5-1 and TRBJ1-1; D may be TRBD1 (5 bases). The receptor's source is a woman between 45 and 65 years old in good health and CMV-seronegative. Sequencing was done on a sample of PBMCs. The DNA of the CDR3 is TGCGCCAGCAGCTTCTCCGGGACTCAGACTGAAGCTTTCTTT. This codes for CASSFSGTQTEAFF.